These 25 T cell receptor beta chains came from one sample sequenced in a study of OX40 agonist ivuxolimab in advanced cancers. TCRdb's table, derived via immunoSEQ multiplex PCR, lists solely in-frame clones and lacks some. The table has tens of thousands of clones, 88% seen once. Material: CD4+ or CD8+ T cells sorted from blood, obtained in a trial of the OX40 agonist ivuxolimab. The receptors stem from an adult with an advanced solid tumor such as melanoma, head and neck, liver or kidney cancer.

The V gene is TRBV19, the J gene TRBJ1-3; maybe TRBD1 (6 bases). With 7 bases removed from V and 2 bases from J, the gap between germline ends came to 21 bases. Germline V gene sequence: CDR1 LNHDA, CDR2 SQIVND (reference sequence). CDR3 length equals 17 residues. The CDR3 DNA follows: TGTGCCAGTATCCCTCCGAATGGACAGTCAACTGGAAACACCATATATTTT. Translation gives CASIPPNGQSTGNTIYF.

V usage is TRBV6-6 and J usage is TRBJ2-7; D may be TRBD1 (5 bases). CDR1 and CDR2 from the germline V gene are MNHNY and SVGAGI (reference sequence). The CDR3 has 12 amino acids. The V end lost 6 bases, the J end lost 4 bases, and 10 bases lay between the germline ends. CDR3 in DNA: TGTGCCAGCAGATGGCAGGGTTACGAGCAGTACTTC. It encodes CASRWQGYEQYF.

The V call is TRBV9, the J call TRBJ2-1; 13 bases line up with TRBD2. The CDR3 totals 15 residues. Per germline, CDR1 SGDLS and CDR2 YYNGEE. The junction had 1 base not matched to a gene; V was cut back by 3 bases and J by 4 bases. The CDR3 DNA reads as TGTGCCAGCAGCGGGGGACTAGCGGGGTACAATGAGCAGTTCTTC. Its translation is CASSGGLAGYNEQFF.

This clone was seen a few times. This CDR3 is CASSEFGTGGSNYGYTF. CDR3 in DNA: TGTGCCAGTAGTGAGTTCGGGACAGGGGGCTCTAACTATGGCTACACCTTC. The chain is built from TRBV19 and TRBJ1-2, with 12 bases lining up with TRBD1. The CDR3 loop spans 17 amino acids. The J segment lost 0 bases and the V segment lost 5 bases, leaving 7 bases of the junction unmatched. The germline V gene has CDR1 LNHDA and CDR2 SQIVND (reference sequence).

V and J are TRBV7-2 and TRBJ2-5; a weak D match, TRBD2 (6 bases). This CDR3 contains 16 residues. Germline V gene lookup returns CDR1 SGHTA and CDR2 FQGNSA. The germline V and J ends were trimmed by 2 bases and 1 base, with 14 bases remaining between them. The CDR3 sequence is CASSLLGGNLQETQYF. The CDR3 nucleotides read TGTGCCAGCAGCTTACTGGGCGGGAACCTCCAAGAGACCCAGTACTTC.

V and J are TRBV5-4 and TRBJ2-5, with TRBD1 matching over 9 bases. V shed 2 bases, J shed 3 bases, and the junction held 5 bases outside the gene matches. The CDR3 length is 15 residues. The germline V gene encodes CDR1 SGHNT and CDR2 YYREEE (reference sequence). In DNA form, the CDR3 reads TGTGCCAGCAGCTTCACCGGGACAGGGAAAGAGACCCAGTACTTC. Its translation is CASSFTGTGKETQYF.

This chain links TRBV28 with TRBJ2-7; 7 bases are shared with TRBD2. Losses at the gene ends were 8 bases for V and 6 bases for J; bases not matched to a gene: 10. The CDR3 runs 13 residues. CDR1 MDHEN and CDR2 SYDVKM come from the germline V gene. CDR3 in DNA: TGTGCCAGCTTTGGCGGGAGTCAGGCCGAGCAGTACTTC. This gives the protein CASFGGSQAEQYF.

The sample holds one count of this clone. The J gene is TRBJ1-5, the V gene TRBV19, with D perhaps TRBD1 (6 bases). This CDR3 region has 16 residues. The germline V and J ends were trimmed by 4 bases and 2 bases, with 15 bases remaining between them. Looked up from germline, CDR1 is LNHDA and CDR2 is SQIVND (reference sequence). The CDR3 coding sequence is TGTGCCAGTAGTAGTGTGACCGGGGGGCGCAATCAGCCCCAGCATTTT. Amino acids: CASSSVTGGRNQPQHF.

The chain links TRBV28 to TRBJ1-4; D may be TRBD1 (5 bases). CDR1 and CDR2 from the germline V gene are MDHEN and SYDVKM. V lost 6 bases, J lost 5 bases, and 16 bases lay in between. The CDR3 contains 15 residues. The chain's CDR3 is CASSPGGAGNEKLFF. The CDR3 DNA follows: TGTGCCAGCAGCCCGGGGGGAGCAGGCAATGAAAAACTGTTTTTT. The variable domain in full, with the rest retrieved from reference TRBV28 and TRBJ1-4, is DVKVTQSSRYLVKRTGEKVFLECVQDMDHENMFWYRQDPGLGLRLIYFSYDVKMKEKGDIPEGYSVSREKKERFSLILESASTNQTSMYLCASSPGGAGNEKLFFGSGTQLSVL.

V is TRBV6-5 and J is TRBJ1-3; TRBD1 aligns across 7 bases. This CDR3 region has 15 residues. Germline V CDR1 and CDR2: MNHEY, SVGAGI. Trimming took 6 bases from V and 0 from J; bases not matched to a gene: 5. The DNA for the CDR3 is TGTGCCAGCAGCTTCGACAGGGACTCTGGAAACACCATATATTTT. This encodes CASSFDRDSGNTIYF.

This clone has a single count. The chain combines TRBV7-2 with TRBJ2-1, with TRBD2 matching over 9 bases. Unmatched junction bases numbered 9, after V lost 0 bases and J lost 9 bases. The length of the CDR3 is 16 residues. Germline CDR1 is SGHTA and CDR2 is FQGNSA. The CDR3 coding sequence is TGTGCCAGCAGCTTAGCGCTAAATCCTAGCGGGATTGAGCAGTTCTTC. Protein: CASSLALNPSGIEQFF.

V and J are TRBV25-1 and TRBJ2-5; TRBD1 might be the D (7 bases). Germline assignment: CDR1 MGHDK and CDR2 SYGVNS. The ends were cut back, 6 bases at V and 2 bases at J, with 13 bases in the middle. The CDR3 loop spans 14 amino acids. The CDR3 reads CASSGGRGQETQYF. The CDR3 bases are TGTGCCAGCAGCGGGGGCAGGGGGCAAGAGACCCAGTACTTC. The full variable domain, rest sourced from reference TRBV25-1 and TRBJ2-5, is EADIYQTPRYLVIGTGKKITLECSQTMGHDKMYWYQQDPGMELHLIHYSYGVNSTEKGDLSSESTVSRIRTEHFPLTLESARPSHTSQYLCASSGGRGQETQYFGPGTRLLVL.

This clone was recorded a few times. The V gene is TRBV23-1, the J gene TRBJ2-2; D is perhaps TRBD2 (5 bases). TRBV23-1 belongs to the ORF category, with a function that is uncertain. The CDR3 is 11 residues long. The V gene lost 0 bases and the J gene lost 15 bases, with 8 bases spanning the gap. The CDR3: CASSQSRGMFF. The CDR3 DNA sequence: TGCGCCAGCAGTCAATCCCGGGGTATGTTTTTT.

In its sample, this clone was seen once. Here the CDR3 reads CAISAGGGPDTQYF. CDR3 nucleotide sequence: TGTGCCATCAGTGCTGGGGGGGGCCCAGATACGCAGTATTTT. The rearrangement joins TRBV10-3 to TRBJ2-3, with TRBD2 as a possible D gene (7 bases). Trimming left V 4 bases short and J 4 bases short, with 12 bases between. The CDR3 loop spans 14 amino acids. The germline gives CDR1 ENHRY, CDR2 SYGVKD.

As regards this clone: The germline gene is not matched at one end of the junction; a read error may be the cause. The gene calls are TRBV7-7 and TRBJ2-3, with 7 bases aligning to TRBD1. The CDR3 has 15 residues. The germline V gene encodes CDR1 SSHAT and CDR2 FNYEAQ (reference sequence). The chain's CDR3 is CASSLGTDFTDTQYF. In DNA, the CDR3 is TGTGCTAGCAGCTTGGGGACAGACTTCACAGATACGCAGTATTTT.

V and J are TRBV9 and TRBJ1-4; 9 positions agree with TRBD1. Germline V gives CDR1 SGDLS, CDR2 YYNGEE. V dropped 4 bases and J dropped 7; count of bases not matched to a gene: 5. The CDR3 has 14 amino acids. Here the CDR3 reads CASSRDRGGEKLFF. The CDR3 coding sequence is TGTGCCAGCAGCCGAGACAGGGGGGGTGAAAAACTGTTTTTT.

The gene calls are TRBV18 and TRBJ1-1, with D perhaps TRBD1 (6 bases). The CDR3 runs 13 residues. Per the germline V gene, CDR1 is KGHSH and CDR2 is LQKENI. Trimming took 3 bases from V and 7 from J, leaving 12 bases between them. The CDR3 spells CASSPNRDREAFF. CDR3 nucleotides: TGTGCCAGCTCACCGAACAGGGACCGTGAAGCTTTCTTT. The full variable domain, rest sourced from reference TRBV18 and TRBJ1-1, is NAGVMQNPRHLVRRRGQEARLRCSPMKGHSHVYWYRQLPEEGLKFMVYLQKENIIDESGMPKERFSAEFPKEGPSILRIQQVVRGDSAAYFCASSPNRDREAFFGQGTRLTVV.

V is TRBV9 and J is TRBJ2-3; D is ambiguous. Germline lookup yields CDR1 SGDLS and CDR2 YYNGEE. Trimming cost V 1 base and J 0 bases, with 12 bases left between them. This CDR3 is 16 amino acids long. The CDR3: CASSVSAAQSTDTQYF. As DNA, the CDR3 is TGTGCCAGCAGCGTATCCGCGGCGCAAAGCACAGATACGCAGTATTTT.

The CDR3: CASSRIRTNTEAFF. The CDR3 bases are TGTGCCAGCAGCCGGATTCGGACGAACACTGAAGCTTTCTTT. The chain links TRBV14 to TRBJ1-1; D uncertain. Germline lookup yields CDR1 SGHDN and CDR2 FVKESK. The CDR3 covers 14 residues. V dropped 4 bases and J dropped 1 base, with 10 bases sitting between them. Using reference TRBV14 and TRBJ1-1 for the parts outside the CDR3, the full variable domain is EAGVTQFPSHSVIEKGQTVTLRCDPISGHDNLYWYRRVMGKEIKFLLHFVKESKQDESGMPNNRFLAERTGGTYSTLKVQPAELEDSGVYFCASSRIRTNTEAFFGQGTRLTVV.

The chain is built from TRBV19 and TRBJ2-5, with 10 bases aligning to TRBD2. CDR1 and CDR2 from the germline V gene are LNHDA and SQIVND (reference sequence). Trimming at V came to 5 bases and at J to 7 bases, leaving 10 bases not matched to a gene. This CDR3 is 15 amino acids long. CDR3 bases: TGTGCCAGTAGTCGGCCTAGCGGGGGCCCGGGGACCCAGTACTTC. Amino acid sequence: CASSRPSGGPGTQYF.

The chain has TRBV28 and TRBJ1-4; the D is unclear. The germline CDR1 and CDR2 sequences are MDHEN and SYDVKM. The CDR3 consists of 13 residues. V dropped 11 bases and J dropped 4 bases, with 14 bases sitting between them. This CDR3 is CAGSDGINEKLFF. The CDR3 coding sequence is TGTGCCGGATCGGACGGAATTAATGAAAAACTGTTTTTT.

The rearrangement joins TRBV6-1 to TRBJ2-4, with TRBD1 as a possible D gene (7 bases). CDR3 size: 16 residues. Germline V gene lookup returns CDR1 MNHNS and CDR2 SASEGT. Deletions cut 4 bases from V and 0 bases from J, with 13 bases between. This chain's CDR3 is CASSGAGQRAKNIQYF. DNA for the CDR3: TGTGCCAGCAGTGGGGCGGGACAGCGAGCCAAAAACATTCAGTACTTC.

This clone showed up just once. The chain combines TRBV30 with TRBJ2-1, with TRBD2 as a possible D gene (6 bases). V gave up 0 bases and J gave up 7 bases, with 10 bases separating them. The CDR3 length is 13 residues. Germline CDR1 GTSNPN, CDR2 SVGIG (reference sequence). CDR3 loop: CAWSVSRENEQFF. The CDR3 DNA sequence: TGTGCCTGGAGTGTGAGTCGGGAGAATGAGCAGTTCTTC.

This chain links TRBV6-5 with TRBJ2-2, with D perhaps TRBD1 or TRBD2 (6 bases each). V dropped 0 bases and J dropped 6 bases, with 11 bases sitting between them. Germline V gene sequence: CDR1 MNHEY, CDR2 SVGAGI. The CDR3 runs to 15 residues. CDR3 sequence: CASSYSGGIPGELFF. Here the CDR3 DNA reads TGTGCCAGCAGTTACTCAGGGGGGATACCCGGGGAGCTGTTTTTT.

This chain connects TRBV9 to TRBJ2-4, with D perhaps matching TRBD2 (6 bases). The germline gives CDR1 SGDLS, CDR2 YYNGEE. The CDR3 spans 18 residues. Trimming took off 3 bases at V and 0 bases at J, with 19 bases between the two ends. As DNA, the CDR3 is TGTGCCAGCAGCGCCTCCACCGGGACTGGAATAGCCAAAAACATTCAGTACTTC. This gives the protein CASSASTGTGIAKNIQYF.